Following are 17 T cell receptor beta chains from one sample sequenced in a study of monozygotic twins with cystic fibrosis. TCRdb's copy holds only in-frame clones and misses some; the assay was immunoSEQ multiplex PCR. Of around 25,000 clones listed, approximately 96% are singletons. The sample taken for sequencing was blood. These TCRs come from a girl aged 2-15 years with cystic fibrosis.

J is TRBJ2-1 and V is TRBV27, with 8 bases that match TRBD2. CDR3 length: 14 residues. V lost 2 bases to trimming and J lost 8 bases; unmatched junction nucleotides: 5. From germline, CDR1 is MNHEY and CDR2 SMNVEV (reference sequence). The CDR3: CASSLVLAGHEQFF. The CDR3 bases are TGTGCCAGCAGTTTAGTGCTAGCGGGCCATGAGCAGTTCTTC.

The chain joins TRBV29-1 to TRBJ2-1, with 11 bases matching TRBD2. CDR3 length: 16 residues. V trimming: 6 bases; J trimming: 7 bases; junction bases outside the gene matches: 14. Looked up from germline, CDR1 is SQVTM and CDR2 is ANQGSEA. The DNA for the CDR3 is TGCAGCGTATCCGGGACTAGCGGAGCGGTGTTGAATGAGCAGTTCTTC. This sequence encodes CSVSGTSGAVLNEQFF.

V and J are TRBV5-4 and TRBJ2-7; 10 nucleotides agree with TRBD2. Trimming cost V 4 bases and J 3 bases; bases outside gene matches: 7. In germline, CDR1 is SGHNT, CDR2 YYREEE (reference sequence). The CDR3 is 15 residues long. DNA of the CDR3: TGTGCCAGCAGCCGCAGGACTAGCGGAGGCTACGAGCAGTACTTC. This gives the protein CASSRRTSGGYEQYF.

V usage is TRBV7-3 and J usage is TRBJ2-1; TRBD2 might be the D (6 bases). This CDR3 is 14 amino acids long. Germline CDR1 reads SGHTA; CDR2 reads FQGTGA. V lost 6 bases and J lost 5, with 14 bases in between. CDR3 protein: CASSSEGRNNEQFF. The CDR3 DNA reads TGTGCCAGCAGTTCGGAGGGCCGGAACAATGAGCAGTTCTTC.

This clone was seen only once. The rearrangement uses TRBV6-1 and TRBJ1-2; D is perhaps TRBD1 (5 bases). Per the germline V gene, CDR1 is MNHNS and CDR2 is SASEGT. The CDR3 has 13 amino acids. The CDR3: CALNPGDFYGYTF. In nucleotides, the CDR3 is TGTGCGCTGAATCCCGGGGACTTCTATGGCTACACCTTC.

The gene calls are TRBV9 and TRBJ2-5, with 9 bases identical to TRBD1. The CDR3 totals 15 residues. CDR1 is SGDLS, CDR2 YYNGEE, per germline. Trimming cost V 0 bases and J 5 bases; bases outside gene matches: 5. CDR3 DNA: TGTGCCAGCAGCGTAGGGGACAGGGTTTGGGAGACCCAGTACTTC. Residues: CASSVGDRVWETQYF.

This chain uses TRBV7-9 with TRBJ2-5, with D maybe TRBD1 (6 bases). The germline V and J ends were trimmed by 2 bases and 5 bases, with 12 bases remaining between them. The CDR3 totals 14 residues. Germline CDR1 SEHNR, CDR2 FQNEAQ (reference sequence). The CDR3: CASSLSGGTETQYF. The CDR3 DNA reads as TGTGCCAGCAGCTTAAGTGGGGGCACGGAGACCCAGTACTTC.

The chain uses TRBV27 and TRBJ2-7; D is perhaps TRBD2 (5 bases). Germline V gene data show CDR1 as MNHEY and CDR2 as SMNVEV (reference sequence). V was cut by 1 base and J by 4 bases, with 11 bases left in between. CDR3 length: 14 amino acids. The CDR3 here is CASSLYGNRYEQYF. CDR3 sequence (DNA): TGTGCCAGCAGTTTATACGGGAATAGGTACGAGCAGTACTTC.

The V and J genes are TRBV13 and TRBJ1-1; 8 positions agree with TRBD1. Germline CDR1 and CDR2: PRHDT and FYEKMQ (reference sequence). The CDR3 consists of 15 residues. Germline trimming cut 5 bases from V and 5 bases from J; bases unmatched to any gene: 10. The CDR3 nucleotides read TGTGCCAGCAGCAGTCGACAGGGGTCGGTGACTGAAGCTTTCTTT. This codes for CASSSRQGSVTEAFF.

V usage is TRBV29-1 and J usage is TRBJ1-2; 10 nucleotides match TRBD1. This CDR3 comprises 13 residues. Germline values: CDR1 SQVTM, CDR2 ANQGSEA. The V and J ends lost 5 bases and 7 bases, in that order; junction bases with no gene match: 7. This chain's CDR3 is CSVPGQGRGGYTF. In DNA, the CDR3 is TGCAGCGTTCCGGGACAGGGGCGGGGTGGCTACACCTTC.

V is TRBV4-1 and J is TRBJ1-2, with 9 bases aligning to TRBD1. V lost 2 bases, J lost 8 bases, and 6 bases stayed unmatched. CDR1 and CDR2 (germline): MGHRA, YSYEKL. The CDR3 runs to 14 residues. The CDR3 region is CASSQPDRGDGYTF. The DNA of the CDR3 is TGCGCCAGCAGCCAACCCGACAGGGGGGACGGCTACACCTTC.

The rearrangement joins TRBV2 to TRBJ2-7; the D gene is possibly TRBD1 (5 bases). Germline values: CDR1 SNHLY, CDR2 FYNNEI. The CDR3 has 11 amino acids. Trimming took 7 bases from V and 5 from J, leaving 9 bases between them. The CDR3 bases are TGTGCCAGCACAGGGTTCCACGAGCAGTACTTC. It is translated as CASTGFHEQYF.

The V and J genes are TRBV14 and TRBJ2-1; TRBD1 matches at 9 bases. CDR1 is SGHDN, CDR2 FVKESK, per germline. The CDR3 totals 19 residues. V was pared by 2 bases and J by 7 bases, with 18 bases of the junction left unmatched. In DNA, the CDR3 is TGTGCCAGCAGCCAAACGCTCGGGGTTACAACAGGGGGCGGGAATGAGCAGTTCTTC. It specifies CASSQTLGVTTGGGNEQFF.

The V and J genes are TRBV6-5 and TRBJ2-7; TRBD2 aligns across 10 bases. The trim removed 0 bases at V and 3 bases at J, leaving 2 bases unmatched. The CDR3 extends over 15 amino acids. Looked up from germline, CDR1 is MNHEY and CDR2 is SVGAGI. CDR3: CASSYSVAGGYEQYF. DNA for the CDR3: TGTGCCAGCAGTTACTCCGTAGCGGGAGGCTACGAGCAGTACTTC.

The chain has TRBV6-5 and TRBJ2-1, with D perhaps TRBD2 (5 bases). V lost 5 bases to trimming and J lost 2 bases, with 13 bases between them. The CDR3 loop spans 15 amino acids. The germline CDR1 and CDR2 sequences are MNHEY and SVGAGI. The CDR3 region is CASSTSATTYNEQFF. CDR3 nucleotides: TGTGCCAGCAGTACCTCGGCGACTACCTACAATGAGCAGTTCTTC.

The V call is TRBV21-1, the J call TRBJ1-2. TRBV21-1 is labeled a pseudogene. This CDR3 has 15 amino acids. The CDR3 coding sequence is TGTGCCAGCAGCAAAGAGGGAAAACCTCCCGACGGCTACACCTTC. Translation: CASSKEGKPPDGYTF.

The chain joins TRBV7-6 to TRBJ2-5; 7 nucleotides agree with TRBD2. Losses at the gene ends were 5 bases for V and 5 bases for J; bases not matched to a gene: 8. This CDR3 is 14 amino acids long. Germline V gene data show CDR1 as SGHVS and CDR2 as FNYEAQ. The CDR3 is CASSQDRGGETQYF. The CDR3 DNA reads as TGTGCCAGCAGCCAGGATAGGGGAGGGGAGACCCAGTACTTC. Full variable domain (rest looked up from reference TRBV7-6 and TRBJ2-5): GAGVSQSPRYKVTKRGQDVALRCDPISGHVSLYWYRQALGQGPEFLTYFNYEAQQDKSGLPNDRFSAERPEGSISTLTIQRTEQRDSAMYRCASSQDRGGETQYFGPGTRLLVL.